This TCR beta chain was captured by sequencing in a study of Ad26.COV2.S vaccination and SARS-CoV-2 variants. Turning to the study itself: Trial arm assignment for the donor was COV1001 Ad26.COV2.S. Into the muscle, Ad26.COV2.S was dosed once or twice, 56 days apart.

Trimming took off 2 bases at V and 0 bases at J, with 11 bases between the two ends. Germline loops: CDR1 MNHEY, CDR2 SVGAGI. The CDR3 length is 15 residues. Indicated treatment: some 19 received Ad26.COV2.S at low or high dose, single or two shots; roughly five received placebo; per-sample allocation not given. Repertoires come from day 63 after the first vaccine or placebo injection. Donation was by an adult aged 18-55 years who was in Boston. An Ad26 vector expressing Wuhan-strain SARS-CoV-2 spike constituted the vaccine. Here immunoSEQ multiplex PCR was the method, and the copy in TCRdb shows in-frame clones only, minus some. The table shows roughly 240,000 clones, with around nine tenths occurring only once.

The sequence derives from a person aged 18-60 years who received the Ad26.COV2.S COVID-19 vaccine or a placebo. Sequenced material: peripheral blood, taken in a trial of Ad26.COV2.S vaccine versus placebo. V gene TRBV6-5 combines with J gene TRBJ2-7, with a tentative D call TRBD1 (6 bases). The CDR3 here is CASSYDDRFSYEQYF. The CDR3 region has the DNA TGTGCCAGCAGTTACGATGACAGGTTCTCCTACGAGCAGTACTTC.